This T cell receptor (beta chain) comes out of a study of T cell responses to AZD1222 COVID-19 vaccine. Whole-study results and caveats: Baseline serostatus was positive in only a handful of AZD1222 recipients.

As regards this clone: Antigen unknown. Other DNA sequences in this sample translate to the same CDR3.

Some clones are missing from TCRdb's copy, which holds only in-frame ones; the method was immunoSEQ multiplex PCR. In the table there are 65,000 to 100,000 clones, 88% of which are singletons. The V gene end was trimmed by 1 base and the J gene end by 4 bases; junction bases not matched to a gene: 0. The germline CDR1 and CDR2 sequences are SGHAT and FQNNGV. This CDR3 is 13 amino acids long. The clonotype originates from an adult who received the AZD1222 COVID-19 vaccine. The rearrangement joins TRBV11-2 to TRBJ1-1, with TRBD1 identical over 7 bases. The sequencing used peripheral blood, collected 28 days after the second AZD1222 dose. The CDR3 region has the DNA TGTGCCAGCAGCTTAGCAGGGGGCACTGAAGCTTTCTTT. Its protein is CASSLAGGTEAFF.